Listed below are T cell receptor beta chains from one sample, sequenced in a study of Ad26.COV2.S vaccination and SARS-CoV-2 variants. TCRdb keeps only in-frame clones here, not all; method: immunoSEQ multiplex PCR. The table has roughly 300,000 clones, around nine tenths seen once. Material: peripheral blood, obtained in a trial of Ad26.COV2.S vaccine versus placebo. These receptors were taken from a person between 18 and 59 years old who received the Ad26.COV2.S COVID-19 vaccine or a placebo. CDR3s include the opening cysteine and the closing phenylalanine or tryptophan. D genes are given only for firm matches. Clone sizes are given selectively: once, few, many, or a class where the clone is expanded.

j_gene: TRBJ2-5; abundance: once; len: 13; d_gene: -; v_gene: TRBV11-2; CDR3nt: TGTGCCAGCGGGCTGGGGGCTTGGGAGACCCAGTACTTC; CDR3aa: CASGLGAWETQYF
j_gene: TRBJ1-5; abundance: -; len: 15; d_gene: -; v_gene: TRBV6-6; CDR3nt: TGTGCCAGCAGTTACTCAGGGGGTGAGGGTCAGCCCCAGCATTTT; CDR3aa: CASSYSGGEGQPQHF
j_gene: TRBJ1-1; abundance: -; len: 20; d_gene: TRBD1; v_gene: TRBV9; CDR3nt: TGTGCCAGCAGCCCCAGGGGACAGGGGTTCGTCGACAACATGAACACTGAAGCTTTCTTT; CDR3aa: CASSPRGQGFVDNMNTEAFF
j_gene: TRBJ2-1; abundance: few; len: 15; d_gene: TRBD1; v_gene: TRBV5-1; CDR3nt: TGCGCCAGCAGCTTGACTGGGACAGTCTACAATGAGCAGTTCTTC; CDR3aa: CASSLTGTVYNEQFF
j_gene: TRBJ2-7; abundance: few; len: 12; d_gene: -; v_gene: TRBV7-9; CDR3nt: TGTGCCAGCAGCTTAGGAGAGGACGAGCAGTACTTC; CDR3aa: CASSLGEDEQYF
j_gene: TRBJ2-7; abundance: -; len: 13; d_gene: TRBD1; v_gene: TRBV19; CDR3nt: TGTGCCAGTAGTATGCGGACAGGGGACGAGCAGTACTTC; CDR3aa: CASSMRTGDEQYF
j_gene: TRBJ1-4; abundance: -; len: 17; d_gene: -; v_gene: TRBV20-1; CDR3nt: TGCAGTGCTAGTTTACGTGCTGGGGGTGCAACTAATGAAAAACTGTTTTTT; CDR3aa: CSASLRAGGATNEKLFF
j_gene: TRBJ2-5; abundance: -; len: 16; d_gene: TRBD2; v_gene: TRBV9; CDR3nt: TGTGCCAGCAGCCCCCGACTAGCGGGGGGGCACGAGACCCAGTACTTC; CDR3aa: CASSPRLAGGHETQYF
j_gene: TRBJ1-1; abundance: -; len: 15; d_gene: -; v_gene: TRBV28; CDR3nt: TGTGCCAGCAGTTGGATGAACAGACAGAACACTGAAGCTTTCTTT; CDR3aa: CASSWMNRQNTEAFF
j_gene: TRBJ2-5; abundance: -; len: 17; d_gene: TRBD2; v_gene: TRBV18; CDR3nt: TGTGCCAGCTCACTGGTTGGGACTAGCGGGACTCAAGAGACCCAGTACTTC; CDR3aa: CASSLVGTSGTQETQYF
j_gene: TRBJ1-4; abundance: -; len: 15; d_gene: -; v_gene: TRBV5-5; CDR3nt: TGTGCCAGCAGGTTGAGGACAGCAACTAATGAAAAACTGTTTTTT; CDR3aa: CASRLRTATNEKLFF
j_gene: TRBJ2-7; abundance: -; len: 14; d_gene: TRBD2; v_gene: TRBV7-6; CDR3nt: TGTGCCAGCAGCCTAGCGGGAGGGCCCAACGAGCAGTACTTC; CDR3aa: CASSLAGGPNEQYF